Below, 15 T cell receptor beta chains from the same sample are listed, as sequenced in a study of CD8 T cells in ankylosing spondylitis. Each CDR3 protein is one row after TCRdb ran MiXCR on the 5' RACE reads. The profile shows 150,000 or so distinct CDR3 sequences, 8.5% to 10% of them singletons. Sequenced: blood, either unsorted or a sorted T cell fraction (not recorded which). These receptors were collected from a female donor with ankylosing spondylitis or in good health (not recorded which).

This clonotype was recorded a few times. The genes are TRBV5-6 and TRBJ2-7; 8 bases match TRBD1. After removal of 4 bases from V and 8 bases from J, the junction contained 8 bases not matched to a gene. CDR1 SGHDT and CDR2 YYEEEE come from the germline V gene. The CDR3 loop spans 13 amino acids. The CDR3 loop is CASSPDREEKQYF. As DNA, the CDR3 is TGTGCCAGCAGCCCGGACAGGGAGGAGAAGCAGTACTTC.

This clonotype has more than one count but fewer than ten. The chain is built from TRBV6-5 and TRBJ2-1; 8 nucleotides align to TRBD1. J lost 8 bases, V lost 3 bases, and 6 bases had no gene match. Looked up from germline, CDR1 is MNHEY and CDR2 is SVGAGI. The CDR3 covers 14 residues. CDR3 protein: CASSYTGGRDEQFF. The CDR3 nucleotides are TGTGCCAGCAGTTATACAGGGGGAAGGGATGAGCAGTTCTTC.

This clonotype has only a few counts. The chain carries TRBV7-9 and TRBJ2-3; 14 bases are a match to TRBD2. The CDR3 is 15 amino acids. With 5 bases clipped from V and 7 bases from J, the junction kept 5 bases outside the gene matches. Germline loops: CDR1 SEHNR, CDR2 FQNEAQ (reference sequence). This chain's CDR3 is CASSPGTSGRHTQYF. CDR3 nucleotide sequence: TGTGCCAGCAGCCCTGGGACTAGCGGGAGACATACGCAGTATTTT.

This clonotype came up a few times. The chain carries TRBV5-8 and TRBJ1-5, with D unclear. CDR3 length equals 8 residues. CDR1 is SGHTS and CDR2 is YDEGEE in the germline V gene. V gave up 4 bases and J gave up 15 bases, with 5 bases separating them. The CDR3 DNA reads as TGTGCCAGCAGCGCCAGGCATTTT. This codes for CASSARHF.

This sequence joins TRBV5-6 and TRBJ1-1; D unresolved. Germline V CDR1 and CDR2: SGHDT, YYEEEE. Trimming pared 2 bases from V and 2 bases from J, leaving 10 bases between. This CDR3 is 14 amino acids long. The CDR3 DNA reads TGTGCCAGCAGCTTTCCCGGCGACAACACTGAAGCTTTCTTT. It translates to CASSFPGDNTEAFF.

This clonotype was observed a few times. The chain uses TRBV6-2 or TRBV6-3 and TRBJ2-5; the match to TRBD1 covers 8 bases. The CDR3 has 16 residues. Trimming took 2 bases from V and 5 from J; bases not matched to a gene: 10. The germline CDR1 and CDR2 sequences are MNHEY and SVGEGT. The CDR3 here is CASSYRGQGGRETQYF. The CDR3 nucleotides are TGTGCCAGCAGTTACCGCGGACAGGGAGGACGGGAGACCCAGTACTTC.

This sequence joins TRBV7-2 and TRBJ1-5, with D unresolved. Germline CDR1 is SGHTA and CDR2 is FQGNSA. V gave up 1 base and J gave up 0 bases, with 7 bases separating them. The length of the CDR3 is 15 residues. The CDR3: CASSLGSYSNQPQHF. For the CDR3, the DNA is TGTGCCAGCAGCTTAGGAAGTTATAGCAATCAGCCCCAGCATTTT.

The chain uses TRBV6-2 or TRBV6-3 and TRBJ2-7; D gene ambiguous. V lost 2 bases and J 0 bases, leaving 5 bases between the germline ends. The V gene's germline CDR1 is MNHEY and CDR2 SVGEGT. The CDR3 loop spans 13 amino acids. CDR3 bases: TGTGCCAGCAGTTACGGCCACTCCTACGAGCAGTACTTC. Translating gives CASSYGHSYEQYF.

This clonotype was detected a few times. The chain employs TRBV27 and TRBJ2-7; D is perhaps TRBD1 (6 bases). The CDR3 runs to 14 residues. Germline V gene data show CDR1 as MNHEY and CDR2 as SMNVEV (reference sequence). The V gene lost 8 bases and the J gene lost 2 bases, with 16 bases spanning the gap. CDR3 in DNA: TGTGCCAGCGGTGATGGGGACAATGCCTACGAGCAGTACTTC. Amino acid sequence: CASGDGDNAYEQYF.

In this sample, this clonotype turned up many times. This rearrangement joins TRBV12-3 or TRBV12-4 to TRBJ1-1; perhaps TRBD1 as D (5 bases). The length of the CDR3 is 13 residues. The germline V and J ends were trimmed by 5 bases and 2 bases, with 9 bases remaining between them. Here the CDR3 DNA reads TGTGCCAGCAGTCCCACAGGAAACACTGAAGCTTTCTTT. This encodes CASSPTGNTEAFF.

Worth noting for this clonotype: This may be a read error, as it is one base from a much larger clone. Here the CDR3 omits its conserved ending phenylalanine or tryptophan, so a read error is the likely source. The V gene is TRBV7-9, the J gene TRBJ2-7, with unresolved D. The V end was cut by 5 bases, the J end by 3 bases, with 11 bases between. The CDR3 covers 13 residues. The V gene's germline CDR1 is SEHNR and CDR2 FQNEAQ (reference sequence). The CDR3 reads CASSPTENYEQYS. In DNA form, the CDR3 reads TGTGCCAGCAGCCCAACAGAGAACTACGAGCAGTACTCC.

This clonotype was detected ten times or more. The V call is TRBV10-3, the J call TRBJ1-1; TRBD1 might be the D (6 bases). The CDR3 sequence is 13 residues long. Trimming removed 4 bases at V and 7 bases at J, with 13 bases between. Germline V lookup: CDR1 ENHRY, CDR2 SYGVKD. The CDR3 protein is CAISASGADEAFF. The CDR3 coding sequence is TGTGCCATCAGTGCCTCAGGGGCGGATGAAGCTTTCTTT.

CDR3 region: CASSFEGYTEAFF. For the CDR3, the DNA is TGTGCCAGCAGTTTTGAGGGGTATACTGAAGCTTTCTTT. The chain has TRBV27 and TRBJ1-1, with D maybe TRBD1 (5 bases). Germline CDR1 reads MNHEY; CDR2 reads SMNVEV (reference sequence). CDR3 length: 13 residues. The V end lost 3 bases, the J end lost 5 bases, and 10 bases lay between the germline ends.

The gene calls are TRBV7-9 and TRBJ2-7, with D perhaps TRBD1 (5 bases). The CDR3 is 15 residues long. Trimming left V 4 bases short and J 1 base short, with 14 bases between. The germline V gene encodes CDR1 SEHNR and CDR2 FQNEAQ (reference sequence). CDR3 nucleotides: TGTGCCAGCAGCTCAACAGGTAAAAGGTCCTACGAGCAGTACTTC. Translating it yields CASSSTGKRSYEQYF.

J is TRBJ2-1 and V is TRBV24-1; 8 bases fit TRBD2. Germline-derived CDR1 and CDR2 are KGHDR and SFDVKD. After removal of 9 bases from V and 6 bases from J, the junction contained 6 bases not matched to a gene. The CDR3 has 13 residues. Written as DNA, the CDR3 is TGTGCCACCGGGACTAGATTGAGCAATGAGCAGTTCTTC. Translating gives CATGTRLSNEQFF.